Below are 27 T cell receptor beta chains sequenced from a single sample in a study of T cells after posttransplantation cyclophosphamide. This table comes from immunoSEQ multiplex PCR, and its TCRdb copy is limited to in-frame clones, with some not included. Of approximately 17,000 clones detected, about 91% appear once; the ten largest clones hold about 0.55%. Cyclophosphamide on days +3 and +4 followed busulfan-fludarabine conditioning and a marrow graft. The sequencing here drew on CD4+ T cells sorted from blood, taken after allogeneic stem cell transplant with posttransplant cyclophosphamide. These receptors all come from a male patient between 60 and 69 years old who received an allogeneic stem cell transplant from a related donor and was CMV-positive. T cells may partly derive from the graft donor.

The CDR3: CASSLDRESAFF. The CDR3 DNA reads TGTGCCAGTAGCCTAGACAGGGAGAGCGCTTTCTTT. The rearrangement links TRBV19 to TRBJ1-1, with 7 bases matching TRBD1. The trim removed 6 bases at V and 11 bases at J, leaving 9 bases unmatched. The CDR3 contains 12 residues. Looked up from germline, CDR1 is LNHDA and CDR2 is SQIVND (reference sequence).

This clone was detected only once. The CDR3 region has the DNA TGTGCCAGCAGCGTGACCCCACAGGGAACTAATGAAAAACTGTTTTTT. It yields the protein CASSVTPQGTNEKLFF. The chain combines TRBV9 with TRBJ1-4; a weak D match, TRBD1 (6 bases). Trimming took off 2 bases at V and 1 base at J, with 12 bases between the two ends. Germline V gene lookup returns CDR1 SGDLS and CDR2 YYNGEE. CDR3 length: 16 residues.

In regard to this clone: The junction differs from germline at one of its ends, possibly a read error. This sequence joins TRBV7-3 and TRBJ2-7, with 8 bases aligning to TRBD2. Germline V lookup: CDR1 SGHTA, CDR2 FQGTGA. The CDR3 covers 13 residues. The CDR3 protein is CATSAAGGYEQYF. DNA for the CDR3: TGTGCCACCAGCGCCGCGGGGGGTTACGAGCAGTACTTC.

This chain connects TRBV6-5 to TRBJ1-5; 7 bases map to TRBD1. Germline-derived CDR1 and CDR2 are MNHEY and SVGAGI. V lost 5 bases and J lost 3; bases outside the gene matches: 4. The CDR3 consists of 14 residues. The CDR3 protein is CASSPGTVNQPQHF. The CDR3 DNA reads as TGTGCCAGCAGTCCCGGGACAGTCAATCAGCCCCAGCATTTT.

The chain links TRBV10-3 to TRBJ2-3; TRBD1 might be the D (6 bases). Germline assignment: CDR1 ENHRY and CDR2 SYGVKD. CDR3 size: 14 residues. The V end was cut by 11 bases, the J end by 2 bases, with 17 bases between. CDR3 loop: CASLQGQLTDTQYF. CDR3 nucleotide sequence: TGTGCCTCCCTCCAGGGGCAGCTCACAGATACGCAGTATTTT.

The rearrangement uses TRBV5-1 and TRBJ2-1, with D possibly TRBD1 on 6 matching bases. Germline values: CDR1 SGHRS, CDR2 YFSETQ. The germline V and J ends were trimmed by 0 bases and 6 bases, with 13 bases remaining between them. The CDR3 covers 15 residues. Here the CDR3 DNA reads TGCGCCAGCAGCTTGGGAGGGGGTCTCGCCAATGAGCAGTTCTTC. As protein: CASSLGGGLANEQFF.

This clone occurred once. The V gene is TRBV6-5, the J gene TRBJ1-6, with 7 bases fitting TRBD1. The CDR3 has 14 residues. V trimming: 4 bases; J trimming: 9 bases; junction bases outside the gene matches: 6. Germline CDR1 is MNHEY and CDR2 is SVGAGI. CDR3 sequence reads: CASSSDRLGSPLHF. CDR3 sequence (DNA): TGTGCCAGCAGTTCGGACAGGTTGGGTTCACCCCTCCACTTT.

This clone was counted a single time. The genes are TRBV9 and TRBJ2-5; TRBD2 aligns across 7 bases. V gave up 0 bases and J gave up 7 bases; unmatched junction bases: 15. Germline lookup yields CDR1 SGDLS and CDR2 YYNGEE. The length of the CDR3 is 17 residues. The chain's CDR3 is CASSVEPSGLWGGTQYF. Written as DNA, the CDR3 is TGTGCCAGCAGCGTAGAGCCTAGCGGACTTTGGGGGGGGACCCAGTACTTC.

This chain joins TRBV15 and TRBJ2-1; TRBD2 might be the D (6 bases). V lost 0 bases and J lost 0, with 9 bases in between. Germline CDR1 LNHNV, CDR2 YYDKDF (reference sequence). This CDR3 spans 16 amino acids. CDR3 amino acids: CATSREGTRSYNEQFF. For the CDR3, the DNA is TGTGCCACCAGCAGAGAAGGGACTCGCTCCTACAATGAGCAGTTCTTC.

Concerning this clone itself: Additional DNA sequences in this sample encode the identical CDR3. CDR3 amino acids: CASSANWDIRNSPLHF. Here the CDR3 DNA reads TGTGCCAGCAGTGCGAATTGGGACATCCGTAATTCACCCCTCCACTTT. The rearrangement uses TRBV2 and TRBJ1-6, with TRBD1 as a possible D gene (6 bases). The CDR3 contains 16 residues. Germline V gene lookup returns CDR1 SNHLY and CDR2 FYNNEI. V dropped 4 bases and J dropped 6 bases, with 16 bases sitting between them. The full variable domain, completed using reference TRBV2 and TRBJ1-6, is EPEVTQTPSHQVTQMGQEVILRCVPISNHLYFYWYRQILGQKVEFLVSFYNNEISEKSEIFDDQFSVERPDGSNFTLKIRSTKLEDSAMYFCASSANWDIRNSPLHFGNGTRLTVT.

This chain connects TRBV15 to TRBJ2-1, with 8 positions matching TRBD1. The junction had 5 bases not matched to a gene; V was cut back by 1 base and J by 3 bases. CDR1 LNHNV and CDR2 YYDKDF come from the germline V gene (reference sequence). The CDR3 runs 16 residues. The CDR3 nucleotides read TGTGCCACCAGCAGAGTTCGGGACAGGAGCTACAATGAGCAGTTCTTC. Protein product: CATSRVRDRSYNEQFF.

The chain has TRBV5-5 and TRBJ2-5, with D possibly TRBD2 on 7 matching bases. This CDR3 has 16 residues. V shed 0 bases and J shed 2 bases, with 14 bases lying between them. The germline V gene encodes CDR1 SGHKS and CDR2 YYEKEE (reference sequence). The CDR3 bases are TGTGCCAGCAGCTTGGCACCGAAGGGGGGGCAAGAGACCCAGTACTTC. Translating it yields CASSLAPKGGQETQYF.

This chain joins TRBV7-2 and TRBJ1-6; maybe TRBD1 (6 bases). The CDR3 is made up of 13 amino acids. Germline CDR1 reads SGHTA; CDR2 reads FQGNSA. V lost 6 bases to trimming and J lost 8 bases, with 11 bases between them. The CDR3: CASRQQGDSPLHF. The CDR3 DNA reads as TGTGCCAGCAGACAACAGGGAGATTCACCCCTCCACTTT. Together with reference TRBV7-2 and TRBJ1-6, the CDR3 gives the full variable domain: GAGVSQSPSNKVTEKGKDVELRCDPISGHTALYWYRQSLGQGLEFLIYFQGNSAPDKSGLPSDRFSAERTGGSVSTLTIQRTQQEDSAVYLCASRQQGDSPLHFGNGTRLTVT.

The rearrangement links TRBV6-6 to TRBJ1-2, with TRBD1 identical over 7 bases. This CDR3 comprises 14 residues. V lost 4 bases to trimming and J lost 4 bases; unmatched junction nucleotides: 6. The germline gives CDR1 MNHNY, CDR2 SVGAGI (reference sequence). CDR3 amino acids: CASSFQQGSYGYTF. The CDR3 bases are TGTGCCAGCAGTTTCCAACAGGGGTCCTATGGCTACACCTTC.

The chain has TRBV7-7 and TRBJ2-5, with 10 bases that match TRBD2. Trimming at V came to 7 bases and at J to 5 bases, leaving 7 bases not matched to a gene. This CDR3 has 14 residues. CDR1 SSHAT and CDR2 FNYEAQ come from the germline V gene (reference sequence). CDR3 sequence reads: CASTQLAGTETQYF. The CDR3 DNA reads TGTGCCAGCACCCAACTAGCGGGGACGGAGACCCAGTACTTC. Looking up the rest from reference TRBV7-7 and TRBJ2-5 gives the full variable domain: GAGVSQSPRYKVTKRGQDVTLRCDPISSHATLYWYQQALGQGPEFLTYFNYEAQPDKSGLPSDRFSAERPEGSISTLTIQRTEQRDSAMYRCASTQLAGTETQYFGPGTRLLVL.

This rearrangement joins TRBV11-2 to TRBJ1-2; weak D call: TRBD1 (6 bases). V shed 5 bases and J shed 1 base, with 14 bases lying between them. CDR3 size: 15 residues. Per germline, CDR1 SGHAT and CDR2 FQNNGV. The CDR3 region has the DNA TGTGCCAGCAGCCCTGACAGGAGACTTAACTATGGCTACACCTTC. Protein product: CASSPDRRLNYGYTF. The whole variable domain, remainder taken from reference TRBV11-2 and TRBJ1-2, is EAGVAQSPRYKIIEKRQSVAFWCNPISGHATLYWYQQILGQGPKLLIQFQNNGVVDDSQLPKDRFSAERLKGVDSTLKIQPAKLEDSAVYLCASSPDRRLNYGYTFGSGTRLTVV.

The chain carries TRBV5-6 and TRBJ2-1, with TRBD2 matching over 12 bases. Germline CDR1 reads SGHDT; CDR2 reads YYEEEE. There are 16 residues in the CDR3. J gave up 4 bases and V 0 bases, and 2 bases lay outside the gene matches. CDR3 DNA: TGTGCCAGCAGCTTGGTTACTAGCGGGGGGTACAATGAGCAGTTCTTC. Translated: CASSLVTSGGYNEQFF.

This sequence joins TRBV4-3 and TRBJ1-3, with D possibly TRBD1 on 5 matching bases. Trimming cost V 0 bases and J 4 bases, with 16 bases left between them. Germline CDR1 LGHNA, CDR2 YSLEER. The CDR3 length is 17 residues. The CDR3 protein is CASSQEYRSAGGNTIYF. The DNA for the CDR3 is TGCGCCAGCAGCCAAGAGTACAGGTCGGCGGGGGGAAACACCATATATTTT.

This clone appeared once. The chain links TRBV7-8 to TRBJ2-7, with TRBD1 as a possible D gene (6 bases). The CDR3 runs to 15 residues. Germline loops: CDR1 SGHVS, CDR2 FQNEAQ. The V and J ends lost 2 bases and 3 bases respectively, with 14 bases between them. DNA of the CDR3: TGTGCCAGCAGCTTAATACAGGGCCCTAACTACGAGCAGTACTTC. This encodes CASSLIQGPNYEQYF.

This clone appeared a few times. The chain couples TRBV7-2 to TRBJ1-1; D is undetermined. The CDR3 sequence is 14 residues long. Per the germline V gene, CDR1 is SGHTA and CDR2 is FQGNSA. V lost 4 bases and J 0 bases, leaving 9 bases between the germline ends. The CDR3 region is CASSSNTVNTEAFF. The CDR3 bases are TGTGCCAGCAGCTCAAATACAGTGAACACTGAAGCTTTCTTT.

The CDR3 nucleotides are TGTGCCAGCAGCTCCGTAGCGGGGGGGCGGTACGAGCAGTACTTC. This sequence encodes CASSSVAGGRYEQYF. The rearrangement links TRBV7-2 to TRBJ2-7, with TRBD2 matching 11 bases. The CDR3 totals 15 residues. Losses at the gene ends were 4 bases for V and 4 bases for J; bases not matched to a gene: 6. Germline V gives CDR1 SGHTA, CDR2 FQGNSA.

In the case of this clone: The junction departs from the called germline gene at one end, perhaps through a read error. The rearrangement uses TRBV15 and TRBJ1-2, with a tentative D call TRBD1 (5 bases). Germline V lookup: CDR1 LNHNV, CDR2 YYDKDF (reference sequence). This CDR3 has 12 residues. The CDR3 region has the DNA TGTGCCACCAGCAGAGATAGAGGACATACCGCCTTC. This sequence encodes CATSRDRGHTAF.

This CDR3 is CASSEEPLVTEQYF. The CDR3 nucleotides read TGTGCCAGCAGTGAGGAGCCCCTAGTAACCGAGCAGTACTTC. This chain uses TRBV6-1 with TRBJ2-5; D remains ambiguous. The DNA end is a closer match to TRBJ2-7, so the J assignment may be wrong. The CDR3 covers 14 residues. CDR1 and CDR2 from the germline V gene are MNHNS and SASEGT.

J is TRBJ2-3 and V is TRBV6-1; TRBD1 might be the D (5 bases). This CDR3 has 15 amino acids. Germline V gives CDR1 MNHNS, CDR2 SASEGT. V was trimmed by 8 bases and J by 2 bases, leaving 17 bases between them. This CDR3 is CASPPQGTYTDTQYF. CDR3 sequence (DNA): TGTGCCAGCCCGCCCCAGGGTACCTACACAGATACGCAGTATTTT.

The chain is built from TRBV7-9 and TRBJ1-2; D is undetermined. This CDR3 has 10 amino acids. V was pared by 10 bases and J by 3 bases, with 6 bases between. Germline-derived CDR1 and CDR2 are SEHNR and FQNEAQ (reference sequence). DNA for the CDR3: TGTGCCACCGGGGACTATGGCTACACCTTC. It codes for CATGDYGYTF.

This clone was detected once. The gene calls are TRBV15 and TRBJ2-1; 11 bases align to TRBD1. Germline lookup yields CDR1 LNHNV and CDR2 YYDKDF (reference sequence). V shed 5 bases and J 5 bases; nucleotides not matched to a gene: 2. The CDR3 spans 14 residues. CDR3 coding DNA: TGTGCCACCAGCGGACAGGGGGCCGACAATGAGCAGTTCTTC. This gives the protein CATSGQGADNEQFF.

The genes are TRBV7-2 and TRBJ2-2; a weak D match, TRBD1 (6 bases). The CDR3 length is 15 residues. V was pared by 2 bases and J by 4 bases, with 11 bases between. From germline, CDR1 is SGHTA and CDR2 FQGNSA. Written as DNA, the CDR3 is TGTGCCAGCAGCTTATTAGTACAGGGCACCGGGGAGCTGTTTTTT. Its translation: CASSLLVQGTGELFF. Drawing the rest from reference TRBV7-2 and TRBJ2-2, the complete variable domain is GAGVSQSPSNKVTEKGKDVELRCDPISGHTALYWYRQSLGQGLEFLIYFQGNSAPDKSGLPSDRFSAERTGGSVSTLTIQRTQQEDSAVYLCASSLLVQGTGELFFGEGSRLTVL.